Listed below are T cell receptor beta chains from one sample, sequenced in a study of T cell responses to AZD1222 COVID-19 vaccine. TCRdb keeps only in-frame clones here, not all; method: immunoSEQ multiplex PCR. The profile shows 140,000 to 150,000 clones, 75% to 85% of them singletons. Material: peripheral blood, obtained on day 0 of MenACWY control vaccination. The source of these receptors is an adult in good health. CDR3s include the opening cysteine and the closing phenylalanine or tryptophan. Each record gives: D gene, clone size, J gene, V gene, CDR3 protein, CDR3 DNA. D genes are given only for firm matches. Clone size is shown for a subset of rows, as once, few, many or a class of expanded clone.

TRBD2 | . | TRBJ2-2 | TRBV11-2 | CASSLGAGGPNGELFF | TGTGCCAGCAGCTTAGGAGCGGGGGGGCCAAACGGGGAGCTGTTTTTT
. | once | TRBJ2-3 | TRBV7-9 | CASSPFGGTDTQYF | TGTGCCAGCAGCCCCTTCGGGGGCACAGATACGCAGTATTTT
. | . | TRBJ1-4 | TRBV28 | CASSPWDTLKGEKLFF | TGTGCCAGCAGTCCCTGGGACACACTTAAGGGTGAAAAACTGTTTTTT
. | . | TRBJ1-1 | TRBV27 | CASSATGAANTEAFF | TGTGCCAGCAGCGCCACCGGGGCGGCGAACACTGAAGCTTTCTTT
TRBD1 | . | TRBJ2-2 | TRBV27 | CATGTGYTGELFF | TGTGCCACCGGGACAGGATACACCGGGGAGCTGTTTTTT
TRBD1 | . | TRBJ1-5 | TRBV2 | CASSDLGQGGNQPQHF | TGTGCCAGCAGTGACCTGGGACAGGGAGGCAATCAGCCCCAGCATTTT
. | . | TRBJ2-3 | TRBV10-3 | CAISEEGGYLADTQYF | TGTGCCATCAGTGAGGAAGGGGGGTACCTAGCAGATACGCAGTATTTT
. | few | TRBJ2-3 | TRBV7-3 | CASSLGAGAGDTQYF | TGTGCCAGCAGCTTAGGGGCAGGGGCAGGGGATACGCAGTATTTT
. | . | TRBJ1-2 | TRBV6-1 | CASSEVRQGGRYGYTF | TGTGCCAGCAGTGAAGTCCGCCAGGGTGGCCGCTATGGCTACACCTTC
TRBD1 | . | TRBJ2-5 | TRBV11-2 | CASSSPWDRGPFIKSTQYF | TGTGCCAGCAGCTCCCCTTGGGACAGGGGACCCTTCATCAAGAGCACCCAGTACTTC
. | . | TRBJ2-1 | TRBV10-3 | CAISESRTSNEQFF | TGTGCCATCAGTGAGTCCAGAACGAGCAATGAGCAGTTCTTC
. | . | TRBJ2-1 | TRBV10-1 | CASSEGLYNEQFF | TGCGCCAGCAGTGAAGGACTGTACAATGAGCAGTTCTTC
. | . | TRBJ1-1 | TRBV7-8 | CASSLSRLGNTEAFF | TGTGCCAGCAGCTTATCCCGACTGGGAAACACTGAAGCTTTCTTT
. | . | TRBJ1-2 | TRBV3-1/TRBV3-2 | CASSNRGGKGYTF | TGTGCCAGCAGCAATAGAGGGGGTAAGGGCTACACCTTC